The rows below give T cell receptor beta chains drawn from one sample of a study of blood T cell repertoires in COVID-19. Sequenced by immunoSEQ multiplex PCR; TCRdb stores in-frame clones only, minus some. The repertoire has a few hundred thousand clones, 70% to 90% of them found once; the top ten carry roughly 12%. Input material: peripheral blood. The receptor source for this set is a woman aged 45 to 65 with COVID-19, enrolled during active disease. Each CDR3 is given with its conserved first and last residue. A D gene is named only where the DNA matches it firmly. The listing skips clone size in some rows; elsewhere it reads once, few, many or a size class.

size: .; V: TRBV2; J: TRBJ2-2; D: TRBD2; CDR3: CASSASGGYTGELFF; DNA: TGTGCCAGCAGCGCTAGCGGGGGGTACACCGGGGAGCTGTTTTTT
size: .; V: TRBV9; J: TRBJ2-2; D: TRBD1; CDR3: CASSAPRGIGELFF; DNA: TGTGCCAGCAGCGCTCCCAGGGGGATCGGGGAGCTGTTTTTT
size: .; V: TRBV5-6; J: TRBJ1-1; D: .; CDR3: CASSYEGGRIEAFF; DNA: TGTGCCAGCAGCTACGAGGGGGGGCGCATTGAAGCTTTCTTT
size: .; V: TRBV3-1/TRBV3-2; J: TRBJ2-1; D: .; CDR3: CASSQDVSEQFF; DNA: TGTGCCAGCAGCCAAGATGTGTCGGAGCAGTTCTTC
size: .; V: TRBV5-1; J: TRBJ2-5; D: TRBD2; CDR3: CASSSRTSGKETQYF; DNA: TGCGCCAGCAGCTCCCGGACTAGCGGGAAAGAGACCCAGTACTTC
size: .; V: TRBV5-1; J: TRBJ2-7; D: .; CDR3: CASSLAGAATYEQYF; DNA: TGCGCCAGCAGCTTGGCCGGAGCAGCCACTTACGAGCAGTACTTC
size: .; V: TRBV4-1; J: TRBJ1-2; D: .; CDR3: CASSHPGGDYGYTF; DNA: TGCGCCAGCAGCCACCCGGGGGGTGACTATGGCTACACCTTC
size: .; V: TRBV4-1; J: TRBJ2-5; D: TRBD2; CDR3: CASSSTSGGQETQYF; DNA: TGCGCCAGCAGCTCGACTAGCGGGGGCCAAGAGACCCAGTACTTC
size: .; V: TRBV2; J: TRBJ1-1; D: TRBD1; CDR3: CASSEAGGTGHTEAFF; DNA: TGTGCCAGCAGTGAAGCGGGGGGGACAGGGCACACTGAAGCTTTCTTT
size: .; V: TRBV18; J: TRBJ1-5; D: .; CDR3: CASSRGQSNQPQHF; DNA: TGTGCCAGCTCTCGAGGACAGTCCAATCAGCCCCAGCATTTT
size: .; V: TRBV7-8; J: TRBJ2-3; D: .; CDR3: CASSLLQGSGTQYF; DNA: TGTGCCAGCAGCTTACTACAAGGCAGCGGTACGCAGTATTTT
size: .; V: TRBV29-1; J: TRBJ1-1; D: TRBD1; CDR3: CSVVRDSDTEAFF; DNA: TGCAGCGTTGTCAGGGACAGCGACACTGAAGCTTTCTTT
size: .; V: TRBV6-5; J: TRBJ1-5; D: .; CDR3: CASSYSVGGQPQHF; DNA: TGTGCCAGCAGTTACTCAGTGGGGGGTCAGCCCCAGCATTTT
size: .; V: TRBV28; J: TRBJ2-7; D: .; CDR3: CASSPFKGDEQYF; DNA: TGTGCCAGCAGTCCGTTCAAGGGGGACGAGCAGTACTTC
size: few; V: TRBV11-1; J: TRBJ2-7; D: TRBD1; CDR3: CATTRDRLGEQYF; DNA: TGTGCCACCACTCGGGACAGGCTGGGCGAGCAGTACTTC
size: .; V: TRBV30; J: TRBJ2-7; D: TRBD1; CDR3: CAWRGVGTGWHEQYF; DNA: TGTGCCTGGAGGGGGGTGGGGACAGGGTGGCACGAGCAGTACTTC
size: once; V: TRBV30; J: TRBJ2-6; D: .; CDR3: CAWSVQGLWTAPYSGANVLTF; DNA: TGTGCCTGGAGTGTACAAGGTTTATGGACAGCACCCTACTCTGGGGCCAACGTCCTGACTTTC
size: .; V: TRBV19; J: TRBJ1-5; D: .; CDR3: CASSIQRRVARQPQHF; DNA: TGTGCCAGTAGTATCCAAAGGAGGGTCGCAAGGCAGCCCCAGCATTTT
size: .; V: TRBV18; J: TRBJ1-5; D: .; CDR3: CASSPYSSYSNQPQHF; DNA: TGTGCCAGCTCACCGTACAGCTCGTATAGCAATCAGCCCCAGCATTTT
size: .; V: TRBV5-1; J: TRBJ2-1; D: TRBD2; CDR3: CASSLTSGVADEQFF; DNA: TGCGCCAGCAGCTTGACTAGCGGGGTCGCGGATGAGCAGTTCTTC
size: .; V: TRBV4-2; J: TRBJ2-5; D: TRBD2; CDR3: CASSQGAGGRETQYF; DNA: TGTGCCAGCAGCCAAGGGGCGGGGGGCAGGGAGACCCAGTACTTC
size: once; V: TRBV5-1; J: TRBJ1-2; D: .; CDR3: CASSLGGQVNYGYTF; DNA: TGCGCCAGCAGCTTGGGGGGACAAGTAAACTATGGCTACACCTTC